The source of this T cell receptor (beta chain) is a study of molecular identifiers for immune sequencing clone quantification. Study findings and constraints: Over 98% of effector molecules, yet under 1% of naive-cell molecules, were held by clones above 20 RNA copies.

Germline V lookup: CDR1 MNHEY, CDR2 SVGEGT. The CDR3 sequence is 12 residues long. Deletions cut 5 bases from V and 3 bases from J, with 8 bases between. Bulk libraries came from a prior protocol with listed TCR primers. TCRdb independently ran MiXCR on the PCR reads; one entry per CDR3 protein. The data show more than 550,000 distinct CDR3 sequences, 25% seen once. On this clonotype itself: The antigen is undetermined. Just one base apart from a much larger clone, this may be a read error. This CDR3 fails to terminate in the conserved phenylalanine or tryptophan, so it likely reflects a read error.

The material sequenced was naive CD8+ T cells from blood, with Jurkat cell RNA spiked in. Subset reported: FACS-sorted CD8+CD4-CCR7+CD45RA+ naive T cells. The receptor comes from a human donor in good health. Some libraries in this study had Jurkat cell RNA spiked in. The rearrangement links TRBV6-2 or TRBV6-3 to TRBJ2-7; TRBD2 is a possible D gene (6 bases). In DNA form, the CDR3 reads TGTGCCAGCAGTCGGGACTTCTACGAGCAGTACCTC. It translates to CASSRDFYEQYL.